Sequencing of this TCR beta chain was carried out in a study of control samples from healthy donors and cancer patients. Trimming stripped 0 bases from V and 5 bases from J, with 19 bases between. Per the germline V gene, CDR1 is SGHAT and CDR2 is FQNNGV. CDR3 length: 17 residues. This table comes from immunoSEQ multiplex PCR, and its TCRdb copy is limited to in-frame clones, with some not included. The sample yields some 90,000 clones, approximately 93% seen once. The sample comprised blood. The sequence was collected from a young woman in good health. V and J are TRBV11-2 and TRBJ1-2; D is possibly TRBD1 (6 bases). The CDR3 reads CASSLDGRRGGGYGYTF. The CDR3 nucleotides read TGTGCCAGCAGCTTAGACGGCCGAAGAGGGGGTGGGTATGGCTACACCTTC.